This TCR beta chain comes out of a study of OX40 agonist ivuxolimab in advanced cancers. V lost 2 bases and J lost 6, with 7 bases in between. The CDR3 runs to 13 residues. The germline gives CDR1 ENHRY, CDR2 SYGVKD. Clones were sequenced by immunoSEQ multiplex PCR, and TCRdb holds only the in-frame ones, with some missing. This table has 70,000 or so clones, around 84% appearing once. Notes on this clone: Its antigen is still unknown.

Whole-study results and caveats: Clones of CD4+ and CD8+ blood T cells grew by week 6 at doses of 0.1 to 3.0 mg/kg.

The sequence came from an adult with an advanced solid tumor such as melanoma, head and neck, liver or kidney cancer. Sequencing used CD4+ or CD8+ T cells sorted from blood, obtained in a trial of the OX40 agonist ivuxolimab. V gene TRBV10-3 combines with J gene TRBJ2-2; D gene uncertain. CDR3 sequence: CAISEGWAGELFF. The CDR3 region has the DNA TGTGCCATCAGTGAGGGGTGGGCCGGGGAGCTGTTTTTT.